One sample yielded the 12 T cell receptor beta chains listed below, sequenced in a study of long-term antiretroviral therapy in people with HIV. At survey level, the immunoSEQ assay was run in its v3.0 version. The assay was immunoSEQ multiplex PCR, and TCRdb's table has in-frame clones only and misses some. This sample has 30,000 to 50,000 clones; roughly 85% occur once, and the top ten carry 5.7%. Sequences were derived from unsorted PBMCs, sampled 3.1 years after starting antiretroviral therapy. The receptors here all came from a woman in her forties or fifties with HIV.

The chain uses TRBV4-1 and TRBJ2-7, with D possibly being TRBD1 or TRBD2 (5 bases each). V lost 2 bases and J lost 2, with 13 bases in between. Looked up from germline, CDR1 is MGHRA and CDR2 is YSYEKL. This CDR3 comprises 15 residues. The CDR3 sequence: CASSQSRGRTYEQYF. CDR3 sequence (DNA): TGCGCCAGCAGCCAATCCCGGGGCAGAACCTACGAGCAGTACTTC.

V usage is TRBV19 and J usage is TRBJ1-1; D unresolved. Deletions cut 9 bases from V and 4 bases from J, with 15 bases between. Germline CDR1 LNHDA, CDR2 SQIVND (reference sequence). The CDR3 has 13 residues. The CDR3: CASNQLRATEAFF. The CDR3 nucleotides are TGTGCCAGCAACCAACTGAGGGCCACTGAAGCTTTCTTT.

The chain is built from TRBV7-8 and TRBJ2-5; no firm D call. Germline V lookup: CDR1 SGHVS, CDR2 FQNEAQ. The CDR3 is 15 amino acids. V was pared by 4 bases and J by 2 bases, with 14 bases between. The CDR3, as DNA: TGTGCCAGCAGCTCAACCCCAGTACATCAAGAGACCCAGTACTTC. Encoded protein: CASSSTPVHQETQYF.

The CDR3, as DNA: TGTGCCAGCAGCTTGGGGGCGGTGGTGGACATTCAGTACTTC. It specifies CASSLGAVVDIQYF. The chain is built from TRBV7-2 and TRBJ2-4; possibly TRBD1 for D (6 bases). Germline CDR1 and CDR2: SGHTA and FQGNSA. Deletions cut 3 bases from V and 8 bases from J, with 14 bases between. The CDR3 runs to 14 residues.

This CDR3 is CASSQDMFGTGTGYTF. The CDR3 DNA reads as TGTGCCAGCAGCCAAGATATGTTTGGGACAGGGACCGGCTACACCTTC. This sequence joins TRBV14 and TRBJ1-2, with TRBD1 matching over 9 bases. This CDR3 has 16 residues. Germline V gene data show CDR1 as SGHDN and CDR2 as FVKESK. V trimming: 0 bases; J trimming: 8 bases; junction bases outside the gene matches: 10.

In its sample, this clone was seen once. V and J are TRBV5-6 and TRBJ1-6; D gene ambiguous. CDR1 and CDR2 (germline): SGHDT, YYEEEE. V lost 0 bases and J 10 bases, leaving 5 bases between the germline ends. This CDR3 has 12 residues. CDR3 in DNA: TGTGCCAGCAGCTTGGACCTGTCACCCCTCCACTTT. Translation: CASSLDLSPLHF.

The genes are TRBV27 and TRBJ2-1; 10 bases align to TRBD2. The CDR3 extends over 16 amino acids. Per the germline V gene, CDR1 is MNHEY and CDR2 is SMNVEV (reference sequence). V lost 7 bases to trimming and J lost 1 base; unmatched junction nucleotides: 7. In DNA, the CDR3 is TGTGCCAGCACAGCGGGGGGGCTCACTTCCTACAATGAGCAGTTCTTC. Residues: CASTAGGLTSYNEQFF.

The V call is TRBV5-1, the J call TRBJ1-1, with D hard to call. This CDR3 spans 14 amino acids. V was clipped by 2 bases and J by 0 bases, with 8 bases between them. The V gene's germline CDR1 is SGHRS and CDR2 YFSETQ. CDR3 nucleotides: TGCGCCAGCAGCTTTAAAGATATGAACACTGAAGCTTTCTTT. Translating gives CASSFKDMNTEAFF.

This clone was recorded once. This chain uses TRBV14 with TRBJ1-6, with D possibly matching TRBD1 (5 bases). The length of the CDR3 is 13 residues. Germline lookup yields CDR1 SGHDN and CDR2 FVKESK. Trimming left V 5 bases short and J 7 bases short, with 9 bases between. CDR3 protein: CASSAGRNSPLHF. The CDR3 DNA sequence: TGTGCCAGCAGCGCAGGGAGGAATTCACCCCTCCACTTT. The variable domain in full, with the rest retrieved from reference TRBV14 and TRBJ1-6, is EAGVTQFPSHSVIEKGQTVTLRCDPISGHDNLYWYRRVMGKEIKFLLHFVKESKQDESGMPNNRFLAERTGGTYSTLKVQPAELEDSGVYFCASSAGRNSPLHFGNGTRLTVT.

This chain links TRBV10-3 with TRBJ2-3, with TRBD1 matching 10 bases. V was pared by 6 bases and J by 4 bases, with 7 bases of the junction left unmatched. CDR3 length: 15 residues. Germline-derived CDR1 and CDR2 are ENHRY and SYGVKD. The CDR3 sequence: CAIRKDRGRSDTQYF. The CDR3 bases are TGTGCCATCAGGAAAGACAGGGGGCGGTCAGATACGCAGTATTTT.

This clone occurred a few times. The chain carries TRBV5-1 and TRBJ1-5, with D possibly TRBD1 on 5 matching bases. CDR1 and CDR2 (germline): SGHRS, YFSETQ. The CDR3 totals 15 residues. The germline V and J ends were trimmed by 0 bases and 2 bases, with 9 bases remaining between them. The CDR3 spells CASSLGGQGNQPQHF. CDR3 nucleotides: TGCGCCAGCAGCTTGGGTGGACAAGGCAATCAGCCCCAGCATTTT.

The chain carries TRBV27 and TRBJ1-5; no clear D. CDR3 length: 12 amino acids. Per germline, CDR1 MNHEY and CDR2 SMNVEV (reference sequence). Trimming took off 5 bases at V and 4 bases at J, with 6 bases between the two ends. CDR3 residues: CASSRGNQPQHF. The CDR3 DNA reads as TGTGCCAGCAGTCGGGGAAATCAGCCCCAGCATTTT.